This T cell receptor (beta chain) was recovered during a study of human T cells and chemical hapten exposure. Study as a whole: Patch tests put 0.01% DPC on the upper back, read at 6 days.

Stated time point: patch test 3, about 24 weeks after DPC sensitization. Treatment here: therapeutic diphenylcyclopropenone sensitization with weekly scalp DPC. TCRdb reprocessed the RACE reads with MiXCR, giving one entry per CDR3 protein. The repertoire holds approximately 30,000 distinct CDR3 sequences, over 4.5% seen once, with around 6% in the top ten. The CDR3 length is 14 residues. Per germline, CDR1 SQVTM and CDR2 ANQGSEA. V usage is TRBV29-1 and J usage is TRBJ2-7, with D possibly TRBD2 on 6 matching bases. Near its end, the DNA agrees better with TRBJ2-5, so the J call may be wrong. The sequenced sample was whole blood, obtained in connection with sensitization to the hapten diphenylcyclopropenone (DPC). The sequence was collected from a man aged 25 to 40 with alopecia areata. Some clones in this sample may be carry-over from other donors' samples. The CDR3 protein is CSVVEGRLSTTQYF. The DNA for the CDR3 is TGCAGCGTTGTGGAGGGCCGGCTATCTACGACCCAGTACTTC.